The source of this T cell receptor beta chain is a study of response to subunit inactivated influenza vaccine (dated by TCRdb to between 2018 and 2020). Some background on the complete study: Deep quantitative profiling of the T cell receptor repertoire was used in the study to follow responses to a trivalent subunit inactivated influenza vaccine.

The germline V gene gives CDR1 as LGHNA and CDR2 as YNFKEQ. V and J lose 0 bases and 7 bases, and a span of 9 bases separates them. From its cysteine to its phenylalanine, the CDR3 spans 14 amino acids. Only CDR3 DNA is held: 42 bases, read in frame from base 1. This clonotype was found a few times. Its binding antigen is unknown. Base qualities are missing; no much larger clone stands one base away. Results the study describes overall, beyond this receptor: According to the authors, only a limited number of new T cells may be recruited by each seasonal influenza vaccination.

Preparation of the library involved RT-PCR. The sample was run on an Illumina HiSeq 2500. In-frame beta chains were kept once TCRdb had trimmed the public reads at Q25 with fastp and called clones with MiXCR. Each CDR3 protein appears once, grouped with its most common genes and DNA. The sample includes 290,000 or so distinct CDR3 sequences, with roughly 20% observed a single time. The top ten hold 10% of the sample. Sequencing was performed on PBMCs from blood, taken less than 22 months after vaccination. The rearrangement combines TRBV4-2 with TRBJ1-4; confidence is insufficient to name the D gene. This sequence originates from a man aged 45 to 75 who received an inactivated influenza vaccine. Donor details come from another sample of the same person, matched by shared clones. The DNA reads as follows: TGTGCCAGCAGCCAAGATGCGCGGGTTGAAAAACTGTTTTTT. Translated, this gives CASSQDARVEKLFF.